This TCR beta chain is drawn from a study of T cell repertoires in cytomegalovirus infection. Study at large: CMV infection together with matching HLA type was indicated by public TCR beta signatures.

TCRdb passed the reads through MiXCR, listing each CDR3 protein once. Of about 310,000 distinct CDR3 sequences detected, 15% to 20% appear once; the ten largest clones hold around 11%. General study points: HLA-C-restricted CMV-specific TCR beta clonotypes prevailed in the ex vivo response. Summed public TCR beta family frequency identified CMV carriers bearing the relevant HLA.

The junction had 0 bases not matched to a gene; V was cut back by 7 bases and J by 3 bases. The CDR3 covers 13 residues. Germline assignment: CDR1 SGHNT and CDR2 YYREEE (reference sequence). This clonotype was picked up many times. No antigen is known for it. Sequenced input: PBMCs. The source of this sequence is a human donor in good health (CMV status not recorded). Some clones in this sample may be carry-over from other donors' samples. The rearrangement uses TRBV5-4 and TRBJ2-5; 13 bases fit TRBD2. The CDR3 bases are TGTGCCAGCGGACTAGCGGGGGAAGAGACCCAGTACTTC. It codes for CASGLAGEETQYF.